Listed below are T cell receptor beta chains from one sample, sequenced in a study of CXCR3-negative and CXCR3-positive naive CD8 T cells. No DNA is given; TCRdb re-called the 5' RACE reads and lists each CDR3 protein once. There are 5,800 or so distinct CDR3 sequences in the sample, with less than 2.5% held by the top ten. Material: naive CXCR3+ CD8+ T cells from blood. These receptors all come from a human donor in good health. Some clones in this sample may be carry-over from other donors' samples. CDR3s include the opening cysteine and the closing phenylalanine or tryptophan. The size of a clone is reported for some rows only, either as once, few or many, or as a class for expanded clones.

NA	TRBV5-1	TRBJ2-7	CASTGLAGYPNDEQYF
NA	TRBV12-5	TRBJ1-2	CASGSHTGPGYGYTF
NA	TRBV6-2/TRBV6-3	TRBJ2-1	CASSYIHNNEQFF
medium-sized	TRBV20-1	TRBJ2-7	CSARGQGPSSYEQYF
NA	TRBV29-1	TRBJ2-1	CSVAGGNNEQFF
NA	TRBV12-3/TRBV12-4	TRBJ2-2	CASSFTGTGELFF
NA	TRBV29-1	TRBJ2-3	CSVDPRNRERTQYF
medium-sized	TRBV27	TRBJ2-7	CASSRLAPIDLDEQYF
medium-sized	TRBV15	TRBJ2-3	CAIRNLRDIRITDTQYF
NA	TRBV7-2	TRBJ2-7	CASSPGPTYEQYF
NA	TRBV14	TRBJ1-1	CASSRGLEAFF
medium-sized	TRBV7-2	TRBJ2-7	CASSLMGGSYEQYF
medium-sized	TRBV7-9	TRBJ2-7	CASSLGPGSPSYEQYF
NA	TRBV20-1	TRBJ2-1	CSAKQTGGANEQFF
medium-sized	TRBV20-1	TRBJ2-7	CSANRDSLPYEQYF
medium-sized	TRBV20-1	TRBJ2-7	CSARALGQVVDEQYF
medium-sized	TRBV18	TRBJ2-1	CASVREHLNEQFF
NA	TRBV28	TRBJ2-7	CASSFTGDRSTYEQYF
NA	TRBV29-1	TRBJ2-7	CRVSTSGTSGNEQYF
medium-sized	TRBV3-1	TRBJ2-1	CASSQEVGTSGRIPYNEQFF
medium-sized	TRBV5-6	TRBJ2-3	CASRNTGTSTDTQYF
NA	TRBV10-3	TRBJ1-6	CATEQGAANSPLHF
NA	TRBV15	TRBJ2-3	CATSSTTDTQYF
NA	TRBV27	TRBJ1-6	CASSPRPRSKAPLHF
NA	TRBV5-5	TRBJ1-4	CASSFPGGNEKLFF
NA	TRBV6-5	TRBJ2-1	CASSPSGRASYNEQFF
NA	TRBV6-2/TRBV6-3	TRBJ1-1	CASSPGGTEAFF
medium-sized	TRBV20-1	TRBJ1-2	CSARRGQSYGYTF
NA	TRBV9	TRBJ2-1	CASSVGASFYNEQFF
NA	TRBV4-3	TRBJ1-1	CASSPSKRGTEAFF
medium-sized	TRBV23-1	TRBJ2-5	CASSQMGNQETQYF
medium-sized	TRBV29-1	TRBJ2-5	CSVEREFRGGQETQYF
NA	TRBV30	TRBJ1-2	CAWSLNRAYGYTF
NA	TRBV29-1	TRBJ2-5	CSVVGGALETQYF
NA	TRBV29-1	TRBJ2-3	CSVEDRDYTDTQYF
NA	TRBV10-3	TRBJ1-1	CATRMNTEAFF
NA	TRBV20-1	TRBJ2-7	CSARILAGGLTYEQYF
medium-sized	TRBV4-1	TRBJ2-1	CASSTRQGSYNEQFF
NA	TRBV29-1	TRBJ2-7	CSGQQGWEQYF
medium-sized	TRBV4-2	TRBJ2-2	CASSRTTSGENTGELFF
medium-sized	TRBV28	TRBJ2-2	CASSLTRQGAAGELFF
NA	TRBV29-1	TRBJ2-3	CSVEGSFAGTMTTDTQYF
medium-sized	TRBV7-9	TRBJ1-1	CASSFSRIEAFF
medium-sized	TRBV3-1	TRBJ2-1	CASSQTYLSSYNEQFF
NA	TRBV13	TRBJ1-6	CASSSAASPHF
NA	TRBV13	TRBJ2-7	CASSLTGGHEQYF
NA	TRBV6-5	TRBJ2-4	CASRLAGVKNIQYF
NA	TRBV5-1	TRBJ2-7	CASRLVWTGGNEQYF
medium-sized	TRBV29-1	TRBJ2-1	CSAGTGNEQFF
NA	TRBV18	TRBJ1-4	CASSYVTRGEKLFF
NA	TRBV20-1	TRBJ2-7	CSARKNQPRSRYEQYF
medium-sized	TRBV14	TRBJ1-1	CASSHTGTFAEAFF
NA	TRBV20-1	TRBJ1-1	CSTSQGNTEAFF
NA	TRBV11-1	TRBJ2-7	CASRLPTGRLAYEQYF